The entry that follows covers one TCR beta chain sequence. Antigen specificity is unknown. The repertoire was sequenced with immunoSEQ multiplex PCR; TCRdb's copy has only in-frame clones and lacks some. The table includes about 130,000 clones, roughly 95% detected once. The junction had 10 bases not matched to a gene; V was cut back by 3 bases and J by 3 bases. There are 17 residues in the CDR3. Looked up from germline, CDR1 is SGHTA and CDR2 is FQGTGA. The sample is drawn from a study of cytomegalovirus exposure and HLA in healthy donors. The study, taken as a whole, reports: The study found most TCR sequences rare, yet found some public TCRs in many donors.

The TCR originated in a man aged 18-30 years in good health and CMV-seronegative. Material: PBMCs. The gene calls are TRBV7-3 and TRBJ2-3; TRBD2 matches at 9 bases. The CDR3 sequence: CASSLAGGVRWTDTQYF. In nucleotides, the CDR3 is TGTGCCAGCAGCTTGGCGGGAGGGGTACGTTGGACAGATACGCAGTATTTT.